This T cell receptor (beta chain) was observed in a study of shared clonotypes between healthy human individuals. The assay ran at deep level. How the authors handled the data: ImmunoSEQ output held junction-only sequences without quality scores, so filtering differed. Sequencing used immunoSEQ multiplex PCR; TCRdb keeps in-frame clones, though not all of them. D and trimming come from the DNA, and the V and J calls and clone size come from that table. The data contain around 750,000 clones, roughly 70% of them singletons. Germline V gene data show CDR1 as LNHDA and CDR2 as SQIVND (reference sequence). The CDR3 is 17 residues long. Trimming pared 1 base from V and 0 bases from J, leaving 13 bases between.

The TCR originated in a young woman in good health. This chain links TRBV19 with TRBJ2-1; D unresolved. Sample: memory CD4+ T cells sorted from blood. The subset is: CD45RA-negative fraction. CDR3 sequence (DNA): TGTGCCAGTAGTATAGCTTTTTCCCGTAGCTCCTACAATGAGCAGTTCTTC. It yields the protein CASSIAFSRSSYNEQFF. The complete variable domain, with remaining parts taken from reference TRBV19 and TRBJ2-1, reads DGGITQSPKYLFRKEGQNVTLSCEQNLNHDAMYWYRQDPGQGLRLIYYSQIVNDFQKGDIAEGYSVSREKKESFPLTVTSAQKNPTAFYLCASSIAFSRSSYNEQFFGPGTRLTVL.